These 22 T cell receptor beta chains originate from one sample sequenced in a study of patients and donors after allogeneic stem cell transplantation. One entry per CDR3 protein results from TCRdb running MiXCR on the RT-PCR reads. The data contain roughly 200,000 distinct CDR3 sequences, around two fifths of them singletons. The specimen was blood, either unsorted or a sorted T cell fraction (not recorded which). These receptors all come from a human donor who was either an allogeneic HSCT recipient or a stem cell or donor lymphocyte infusion donor (not recorded which). It is not recorded whose cells these are; they may come from a transplant donor.

The V and J genes are TRBV4-1 and TRBJ2-7; D ambiguous. This CDR3 spans 15 amino acids. Trimming pared 0 bases from V and 2 bases from J, leaving 11 bases between. CDR1 and CDR2 from the germline V gene are MGHRA and YSYEKL. CDR3 residues: CASSQESRSAYEQYF. The DNA for the CDR3 is TGCGCCAGCAGCCAAGAAAGCCGGTCAGCCTACGAGCAGTACTTC.

A remark on this clonotype: Without the conserved terminal phenylalanine or tryptophan, this CDR3 likely stems from a read error. The chain uses TRBV19 and TRBJ1-1; TRBD1 aligns across 8 bases. This CDR3 has 14 residues. From germline, CDR1 is LNHDA and CDR2 SQIVND (reference sequence). The V and J ends lost 3 bases and 5 bases, in that order; junction bases with no gene match: 5. CDR3 coding DNA: TGTGCCAGTAGTATCCAGGGGGCGCGGACTGAAGCTTTCTTG. Its protein is CASSIQGARTEAFL.

The V call is TRBV28, the J call TRBJ1-2, with 10 bases identical to TRBD1. The J segment lost 2 bases and the V segment lost 4 bases, leaving 7 bases of the junction unmatched. The CDR3 extends over 16 amino acids. CDR1 and CDR2 from the germline V gene are MDHEN and SYDVKM. The CDR3 nucleotides are TGTGCCAGCAGTTGGGGGGAGGGACAGGGGAACTATGGCTACACCTTC. Residues: CASSWGEGQGNYGYTF.

Concerning this clonotype: Just one base apart from a much larger clone, this may be a read error. The chain employs TRBV20-1 and TRBJ1-2, with unresolved D. The CDR3 runs 14 residues. Trimming removed 5 bases from V and 4 bases from J, with 17 bases in between. Germline V gene sequence: CDR1 DFQATT, CDR2 SNEGSKA (reference sequence). CDR3 DNA: TGCAGTGCTTTGTTTATGGTGGGCTTCTATGGCTACACCTTC. This gives the protein CSALFMVGFYGYTF.

The rearrangement joins TRBV5-1 to TRBJ1-1; D is unclear. Deletions cut 8 bases from V and 0 bases from J, with 14 bases between. Germline CDR1 and CDR2: SGHRS and YFSETQ. The CDR3 sequence is 14 residues long. CDR3 sequence (DNA): TGCGCCAGTGTGCCCGGACCTCTGAACACTGAAGCTTTCTTT. Protein: CASVPGPLNTEAFF.

V usage is TRBV7-3 and J usage is TRBJ2-1; D remains ambiguous. Trimming shortened V by 6 bases and J by 0 bases, and 9 bases separated the two germline ends. The CDR3 totals 14 residues. In germline, CDR1 is SGHTA, CDR2 FQGTGA. The CDR3 loop is CASRGLGSYNEQFF. CDR3 sequence (DNA): TGTGCCAGCAGGGGTCTCGGCTCCTACAATGAGCAGTTCTTC.

The chain is built from TRBV5-1 and TRBJ1-2; D is possibly TRBD1 (5 bases). CDR3 length: 16 amino acids. Germline CDR1 is SGHRS and CDR2 is YFSETQ. Trimming removed 4 bases from V and 4 bases from J, with 20 bases in between. CDR3 loop: CASSPGVRGRAYGYTF. The CDR3 DNA sequence: TGCGCCAGCAGCCCGGGGGTTAGGGGAAGGGCCTATGGCTACACCTTC.

The gene calls are TRBV10-3 and TRBJ2-7, with 8 positions matching TRBD1. This CDR3 is 17 amino acids long. The trim removed 0 bases at V and 3 bases at J, leaving 10 bases unmatched. Germline V gene data show CDR1 as ENHRY and CDR2 as SYGVKD. This chain's CDR3 is CAISESLLETGDYEQYF. The DNA for the CDR3 is TGTGCCATCAGTGAGTCATTGTTAGAGACAGGGGACTACGAGCAGTACTTC.

This clonotype was observed a handful of times. The rearrangement links TRBV7-8 to TRBJ1-2; D gene ambiguous. This CDR3 has 14 amino acids. Germline assignment: CDR1 SGHVS and CDR2 FQNEAQ. V lost 3 bases and J lost 0, with 8 bases in between. The DNA for the CDR3 is TGTGCCAGCAGCTTCGAAGTAGCTAACTATGGCTACACCTTC. Its translation: CASSFEVANYGYTF.

DNA of the CDR3: TGCGCCAGCAGCCAAGAAAAAGATTTGAACACTGAAGCTTTCTTT. Translating gives CASSQEKDLNTEAFF. The chain carries TRBV4-3 and TRBJ1-1; no reliable D call. The CDR3 loop spans 15 amino acids. CDR1 and CDR2 (germline): LGHNA, YSLEER. V gave up 0 bases and J gave up 0 bases, with 8 bases separating them.

The chain carries TRBV12-3 or TRBV12-4 and TRBJ2-3; D not certain. The CDR3 spans 12 residues. V was pared by 2 bases and J by 8 bases, with 8 bases between. CDR3 amino acids: CASSLTLGTQYF. DNA of the CDR3: TGTGCCAGCAGTTTAACTTTGGGTACGCAGTATTTT.

The J gene is TRBJ1-2, the V gene TRBV7-9, with TRBD1 identical over 9 bases. The CDR3 consists of 15 residues. CDR1 is SEHNR and CDR2 is FQNEAQ in the germline V gene (reference sequence). With 5 bases clipped from V and 2 bases from J, the junction kept 6 bases outside the gene matches. CDR3 in DNA: TGTGCCAGCAGCCCAACGGGACAGGGAAACTATGGCTACACCTTC. Its protein product is CASSPTGQGNYGYTF.

This clonotype turned up a few times. V is TRBV28 and J is TRBJ1-4; D is possibly TRBD1 (6 bases). Germline V gene sequence: CDR1 MDHEN, CDR2 SYDVKM. The V end was cut by 5 bases, the J end by 2 bases, with 12 bases between. The CDR3 loop spans 15 amino acids. The CDR3: CASSTPGQTNEKLFF. CDR3 in DNA: TGTGCCAGCAGTACCCCAGGACAGACTAATGAAAAACTGTTTTTT.

The chain has TRBV20-1 and TRBJ1-6; no definite D call. The CDR3 runs 15 residues. Between the trimmed V and J ends, which lost 8 bases and 6 bases, there was a span of 20 bases. CDR1 DFQATT and CDR2 SNEGSKA come from the germline V gene (reference sequence). The DNA for the CDR3 is TGCAGTCAACTAGAGCCTTCCGGGCTTAATTCACCCCTCCACTTT. Translating it yields CSQLEPSGLNSPLHF.

The chain recombines TRBV13 with TRBJ1-2; D is perhaps TRBD1 (6 bases). V was pared by 5 bases and J by 5 bases, with 18 bases between. CDR1 PRHDT and CDR2 FYEKMQ come from the germline V gene (reference sequence). This CDR3 comprises 15 residues. The DNA for the CDR3 is TGTGCCAGCAGCACCGGGCCAGGGGAACCTTATGGCTACACCTTC. This sequence encodes CASSTGPGEPYGYTF.

The sample holds a few counts of this clonotype. This rearrangement joins TRBV29-1 to TRBJ2-3; no clear D. CDR1 is SQVTM and CDR2 is ANQGSEA in the germline V gene. The V gene lost 4 bases and the J gene lost 4 bases, with 3 bases spanning the gap. The CDR3 runs 10 residues. The CDR3 coding sequence is TGCAGCGTTGGGGCAGATACGCAGTATTTT. This gives the protein CSVGADTQYF.

The rearrangement links TRBV10-3 to TRBJ2-7; 7 bases fit TRBD1. Germline V CDR1 and CDR2: ENHRY, SYGVKD. J was trimmed by 3 bases and V by 4 bases; bases with no gene match: 3. The CDR3 runs 13 residues. CDR3 protein: CAISANRGYEQYF. CDR3 DNA sequence: TGTGCCATCAGTGCCAACAGGGGCTACGAGCAGTACTTC.

J is TRBJ2-3 and V is TRBV29-1; the D is unclear. Trimming removed 2 bases at V and 7 bases at J, with 16 bases between. From germline, CDR1 is SQVTM and CDR2 ANQGSEA. This CDR3 is 14 amino acids long. CDR3: CSVEPPLDTHTQYF. The CDR3 DNA reads TGCAGCGTTGAACCACCCCTTGACACTCATACGCAGTATTTT.

The gene calls are TRBV11-2 and TRBJ2-3; no firm D call. The CDR3 length is 15 residues. The germline V gene has CDR1 SGHAT and CDR2 FQNNGV. Trimming left V 4 bases short and J 4 bases short, with 15 bases between. CDR3 loop: CASSSWRLQADTQYF. CDR3 sequence (DNA): TGTGCCAGCAGCTCCTGGCGCCTTCAGGCAGATACGCAGTATTTT.

This clonotype has more than one count but fewer than ten. The chain links TRBV7-6 to TRBJ1-6; D unclear. V lost 5 bases and J lost 7, with 18 bases in between. Germline V gene data show CDR1 as SGHVS and CDR2 as FNYEAQ. The CDR3 spans 16 residues. The CDR3 here is CASSPSPRAANSPLHF. Written as DNA, the CDR3 is TGTGCCAGCAGCCCGAGTCCCCGGGCAGCCAATTCACCCCTCCACTTT.

The gene calls are TRBV20-1 and TRBJ1-5; 7 bases match TRBD1. Germline V gene lookup returns CDR1 DFQATT and CDR2 SNEGSKA (reference sequence). With 3 bases clipped from V and 0 bases from J, the junction kept 8 bases outside the gene matches. The CDR3 loop spans 16 amino acids. The CDR3 region is CSASEYRGYSNQPQHF. The CDR3 bases are TGCAGTGCTAGTGAGTACAGGGGATATAGCAATCAGCCCCAGCATTTT.

This chain's CDR3 is CASSWDRIGSYNSPLHF. Here the CDR3 DNA reads TGCGCCAGCAGCTGGGACAGGATAGGGTCCTATAATTCACCCCTCCACTTT. J is TRBJ1-6 and V is TRBV5-1, with 8 bases matching TRBD1. Per germline, CDR1 SGHRS and CDR2 YFSETQ. The length of the CDR3 is 17 residues. With 3 bases clipped from V and 1 base from J, the junction kept 6 bases outside the gene matches. The full variable domain, completed using reference TRBV5-1 and TRBJ1-6, is KAGVTQTPRYLIKTRGQQVTLSCSPISGHRSVSWYQQTPGQGLQFLFEYFSETQRNKGNFPGRFSGRQFSNSRSEMNVSTLELGDSALYLCASSWDRIGSYNSPLHFGNGTRLTVT.